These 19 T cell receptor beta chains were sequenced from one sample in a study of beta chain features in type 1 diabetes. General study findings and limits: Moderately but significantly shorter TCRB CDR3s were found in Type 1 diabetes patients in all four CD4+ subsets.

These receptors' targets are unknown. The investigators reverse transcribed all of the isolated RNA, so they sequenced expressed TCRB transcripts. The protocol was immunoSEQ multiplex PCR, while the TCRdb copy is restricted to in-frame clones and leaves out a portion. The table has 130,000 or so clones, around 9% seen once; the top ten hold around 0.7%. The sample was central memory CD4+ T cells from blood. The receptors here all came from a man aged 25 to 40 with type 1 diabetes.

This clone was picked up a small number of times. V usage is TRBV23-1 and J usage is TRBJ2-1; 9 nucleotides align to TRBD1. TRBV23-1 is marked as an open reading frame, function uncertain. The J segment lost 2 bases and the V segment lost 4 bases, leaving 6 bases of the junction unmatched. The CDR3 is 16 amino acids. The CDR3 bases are TGCGCCAGCAGTCTCTCGGGACAGGGCACCTACAATGAGCAGTTCTTC. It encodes CASSLSGQGTYNEQFF.

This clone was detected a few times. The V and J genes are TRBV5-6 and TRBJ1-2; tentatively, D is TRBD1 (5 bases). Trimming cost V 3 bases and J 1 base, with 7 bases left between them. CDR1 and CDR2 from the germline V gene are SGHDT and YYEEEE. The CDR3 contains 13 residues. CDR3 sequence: CASSSTDNYGYTF. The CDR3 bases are TGTGCCAGCAGCTCGACAGATAACTATGGCTACACCTTC.

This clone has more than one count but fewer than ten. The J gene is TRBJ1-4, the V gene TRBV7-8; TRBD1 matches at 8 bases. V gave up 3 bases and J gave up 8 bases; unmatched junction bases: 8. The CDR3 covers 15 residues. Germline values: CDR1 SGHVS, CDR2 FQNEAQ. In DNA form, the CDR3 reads TGTGCCAGCAGCTTTAGGACAGGGCAAGGGGAAAAACTGTTTTTT. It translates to CASSFRTGQGEKLFF.

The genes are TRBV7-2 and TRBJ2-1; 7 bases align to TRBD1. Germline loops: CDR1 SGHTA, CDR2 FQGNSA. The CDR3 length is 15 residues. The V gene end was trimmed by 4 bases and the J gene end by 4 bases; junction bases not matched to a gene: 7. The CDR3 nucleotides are TGTGCCAGCAGCTCTTCGACAGGGTCTTACAATGAGCAGTTCTTC. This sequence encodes CASSSSTGSYNEQFF.

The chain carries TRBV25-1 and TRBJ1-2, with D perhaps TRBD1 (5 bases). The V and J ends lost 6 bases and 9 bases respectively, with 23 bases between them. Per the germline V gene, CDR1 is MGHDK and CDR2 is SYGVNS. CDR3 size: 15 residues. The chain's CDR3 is CASRGTVDRGVSYTF. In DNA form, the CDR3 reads TGTGCCAGCAGGGGTACAGTGGACCGGGGGGTAAGCTACACCTTC.

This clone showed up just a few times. CDR3 nucleotides: TGCGCCAGCAGCCCCAGAGGGCGGACTGAAGCTTTCTTT. Amino acid sequence: CASSPRGRTEAFF. V is TRBV4-3 and J is TRBJ1-1, with D uncertain. Trimming took off 4 bases at V and 5 bases at J, with 11 bases between the two ends. CDR1 and CDR2 from the germline V gene are LGHNA and YSLEER. The CDR3 has 13 residues.

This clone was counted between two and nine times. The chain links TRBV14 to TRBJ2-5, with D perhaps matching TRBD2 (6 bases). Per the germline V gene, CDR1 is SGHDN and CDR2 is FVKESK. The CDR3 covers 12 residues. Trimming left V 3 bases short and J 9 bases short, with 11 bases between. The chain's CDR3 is CASSQPGGAQYF. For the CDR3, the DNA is TGTGCCAGCAGCCAGCCCGGAGGGGCCCAGTACTTC.

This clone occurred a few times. The CDR3 loop is CASSRGVNTEAFF. CDR3 sequence (DNA): TGTGCCAGCTCACGCGGGGTTAACACTGAAGCTTTCTTT. The chain joins TRBV18 to TRBJ1-1, with D unresolved. The CDR3 sequence is 13 residues long. From germline, CDR1 is KGHSH and CDR2 LQKENI. The V end was cut by 4 bases, the J end by 2 bases, with 8 bases between.

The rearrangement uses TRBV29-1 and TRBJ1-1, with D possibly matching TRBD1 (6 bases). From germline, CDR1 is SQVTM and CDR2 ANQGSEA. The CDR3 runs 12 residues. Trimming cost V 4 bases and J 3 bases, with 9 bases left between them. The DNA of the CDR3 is TGCAGCGTTGCGCACAGGGACACTGAAGCTTTCTTT. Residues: CSVAHRDTEAFF. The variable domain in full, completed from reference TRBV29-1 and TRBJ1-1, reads SAVISQKPSRDICQRGTSLTIQCQVDSQVTMMFWYRQQPGQSLTLIATANQGSEATYESGFVIDKFPISRPNLTFSTLTVSNMSPEDSSIYLCSVAHRDTEAFFGQGTRLTVV.

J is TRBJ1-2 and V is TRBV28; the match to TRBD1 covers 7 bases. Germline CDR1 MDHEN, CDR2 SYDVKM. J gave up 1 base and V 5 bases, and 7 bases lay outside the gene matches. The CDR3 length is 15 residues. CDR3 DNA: TGTGCCAGCAGTCTTACCCGACAGGGTAACTATGGCTACACCTTC. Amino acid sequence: CASSLTRQGNYGYTF.

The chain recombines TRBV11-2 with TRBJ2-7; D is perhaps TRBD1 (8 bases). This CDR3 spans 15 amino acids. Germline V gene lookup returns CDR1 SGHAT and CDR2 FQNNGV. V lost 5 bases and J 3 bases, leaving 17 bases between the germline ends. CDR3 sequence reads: CASSLGGTGLYEQYF. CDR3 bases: TGTGCCAGCAGCCTGGGGGGGACAGGACTCTACGAGCAGTACTTC.

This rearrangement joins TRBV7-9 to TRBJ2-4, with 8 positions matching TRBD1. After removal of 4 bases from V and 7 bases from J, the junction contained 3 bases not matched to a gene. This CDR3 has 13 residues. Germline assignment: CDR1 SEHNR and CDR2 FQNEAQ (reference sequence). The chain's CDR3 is CASSWAGGNIQYF. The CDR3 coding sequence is TGTGCCAGCAGCTGGGCAGGGGGCAACATTCAGTACTTC.

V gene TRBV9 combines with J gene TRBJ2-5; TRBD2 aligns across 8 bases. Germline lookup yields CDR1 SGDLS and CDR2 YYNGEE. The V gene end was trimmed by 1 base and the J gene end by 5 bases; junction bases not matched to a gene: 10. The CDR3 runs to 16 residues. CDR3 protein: CASSVSSGGEGETQYF. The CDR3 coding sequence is TGTGCCAGCAGCGTATCCAGCGGGGGCGAGGGGGAGACCCAGTACTTC. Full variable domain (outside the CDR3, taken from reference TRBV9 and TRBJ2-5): DSGVTQTPKHLITATGQRVTLRCSPRSGDLSVYWYQQSLDQGLQFLIQYYNGEERAKGNILERFSAQQFPDLHSELNLSSLELGDSALYFCASSVSSGGEGETQYFGPGTRLLVL.

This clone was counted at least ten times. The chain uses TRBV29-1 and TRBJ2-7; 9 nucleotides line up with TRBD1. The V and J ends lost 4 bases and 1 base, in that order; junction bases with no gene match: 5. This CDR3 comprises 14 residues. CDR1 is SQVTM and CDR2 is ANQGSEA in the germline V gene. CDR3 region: CSVAPGTGSYEQYF. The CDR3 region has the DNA TGCAGCGTTGCCCCCGGGACAGGGTCCTACGAGCAGTACTTC.

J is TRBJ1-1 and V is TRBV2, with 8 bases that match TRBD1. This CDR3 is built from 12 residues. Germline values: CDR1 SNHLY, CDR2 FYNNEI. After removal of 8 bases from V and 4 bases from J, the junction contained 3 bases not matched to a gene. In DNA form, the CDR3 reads TGTGCCAGCGGAACAGGGGGCACTGAAGCTTTCTTT. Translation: CASGTGGTEAFF.

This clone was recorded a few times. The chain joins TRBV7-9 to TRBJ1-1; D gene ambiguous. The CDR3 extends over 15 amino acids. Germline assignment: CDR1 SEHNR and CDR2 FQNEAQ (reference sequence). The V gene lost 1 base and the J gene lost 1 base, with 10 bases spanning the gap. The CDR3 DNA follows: TGTGCCAGCAGCTTAGAAAGTGGCAGGAACACTGAAGCTTTCTTT. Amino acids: CASSLESGRNTEAFF.

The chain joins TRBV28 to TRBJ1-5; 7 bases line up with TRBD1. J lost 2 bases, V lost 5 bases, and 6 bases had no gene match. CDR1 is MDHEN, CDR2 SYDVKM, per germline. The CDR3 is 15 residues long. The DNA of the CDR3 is TGTGCCAGCAGTCCCTCCAGGGGGGGCAATCAGCCCCAGCATTTT. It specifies CASSPSRGGNQPQHF.

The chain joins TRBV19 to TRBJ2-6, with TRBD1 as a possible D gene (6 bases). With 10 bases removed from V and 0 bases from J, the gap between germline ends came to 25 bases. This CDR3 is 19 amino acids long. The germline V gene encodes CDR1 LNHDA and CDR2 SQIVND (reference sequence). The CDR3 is CAIKVGTQLVRSGANVLTF. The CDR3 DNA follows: TGTGCCATTAAAGTCGGGACACAGCTTGTACGCTCTGGGGCCAACGTCCTGACTTTC. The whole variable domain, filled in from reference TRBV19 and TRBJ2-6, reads DGGITQSPKYLFRKEGQNVTLSCEQNLNHDAMYWYRQDPGQGLRLIYYSQIVNDFQKGDIAEGYSVSREKKESFPLTVTSAQKNPTAFYLCAIKVGTQLVRSGANVLTFGAGSRLTVL.

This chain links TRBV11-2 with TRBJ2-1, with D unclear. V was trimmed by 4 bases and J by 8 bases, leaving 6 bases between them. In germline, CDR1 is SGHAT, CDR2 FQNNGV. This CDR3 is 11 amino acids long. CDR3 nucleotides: TGTGCCAGCAGCTCCTCGGATGAGCAGTTCTTC. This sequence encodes CASSSSDEQFF.